The 3 T cell receptor beta chains presented below share a single source sample, sequenced in a study of cytomegalovirus exposure and HLA in healthy donors. Amplification used 60 Vbeta primers and 13 Jbeta primers. Measured with immunoSEQ multiplex PCR; TCRdb has only the in-frame clones, and not every one. The data contain more than 95,000 clones, roughly 70% of them singletons. Specimen: PBMCs. The receptors shown here come from a woman between 18 and 29 years old in good health and CMV-seronegative.

The rearrangement uses TRBV7-9 and TRBJ1-2; 7 bases agree with TRBD1. CDR1 is SEHNR and CDR2 is FQNEAQ in the germline V gene (reference sequence). CDR3 length: 14 amino acids. With V trimmed by 5 bases and J by 4 bases, 7 bases remained unmatched. The CDR3 reads CASSATGTAYGYTF. The CDR3 coding sequence is TGTGCCAGCAGCGCTACCGGGACAGCCTATGGCTACACCTTC.

The chain employs TRBV28 and TRBJ1-1, with TRBD1 matching over 10 bases. Germline loops: CDR1 MDHEN, CDR2 SYDVKM. The J segment lost 2 bases and the V segment lost 2 bases, leaving 8 bases of the junction unmatched. This CDR3 is 17 amino acids long. This CDR3 reads CASSLVRDRGRNTEAFF. CDR3 coding DNA: TGTGCCAGCAGTTTAGTCCGGGACAGGGGACGCAACACTGAAGCTTTCTTT.

The chain links TRBV5-4 to TRBJ2-2, with 9 bases fitting TRBD1. V lost 7 bases to trimming and J lost 5 bases; unmatched junction nucleotides: 9. Germline assignment: CDR1 SGHNT and CDR2 YYREEE (reference sequence). The CDR3 sequence is 15 residues long. The chain's CDR3 is CASSAGTGYTGELFF. CDR3 coding DNA: TGTGCCAGCTCGGCCGGGACAGGGTATACCGGGGAGCTGTTTTTT.